This is a list of T cell receptor beta chains from one sample in a study of OX40 agonist ivuxolimab in advanced cancers. Some clones are missing from TCRdb's copy, which holds only in-frame ones; the method was immunoSEQ multiplex PCR. This sample has around 66,000 clones; around 83% occur once, and the top ten carry over 6.5%. Sequenced material: CD4+ or CD8+ T cells sorted from blood, taken in a trial of the OX40 agonist ivuxolimab. These TCRs come from an adult with an advanced solid tumor such as melanoma, head and neck, liver or kidney cancer. Each CDR3 is given with its conserved first and last residue. Each record gives: V gene, clone size, J gene, D gene, CDR3 DNA, CDR3 protein. D genes are given only for firm matches. Clone size, where shown, is once, few, many, or a class for clones that have expanded.

v_call: TRBV5-1; clone_size: NA; j_call: TRBJ1-1; d_call: TRBD1; cdr3_nt: TGCGCCAGCAGCTTGGCCGGGACAGGCTTGACTGAAGCTTTCTTT; cdr3_aa: CASSLAGTGLTEAFF
v_call: TRBV7-2; clone_size: NA; j_call: TRBJ2-3; d_call: NA; cdr3_nt: TGTGCCAGCAGCTTACTTGGGGATACGCAGTATTTT; cdr3_aa: CASSLLGDTQYF
v_call: TRBV7-2; clone_size: NA; j_call: TRBJ2-7; d_call: NA; cdr3_nt: TGTGCCAGCAGCTTATCGTTTGGGGGTCACGAGCAGTACTTC; cdr3_aa: CASSLSFGGHEQYF
v_call: TRBV29-1; clone_size: NA; j_call: TRBJ1-5; d_call: NA; cdr3_nt: TGCAGCGTTTGGACTCCGAATCAGCCCCAGCATTTT; cdr3_aa: CSVWTPNQPQHF
v_call: TRBV6-5; clone_size: NA; j_call: TRBJ1-2; d_call: NA; cdr3_nt: TGTGCCAGCAGTTACTCCGGGACCGACCCGAACTATGGCTACACCTTC; cdr3_aa: CASSYSGTDPNYGYTF
v_call: TRBV30; clone_size: NA; j_call: TRBJ1-3; d_call: NA; cdr3_nt: TGTGCCTGGAGTGCTGCAGGGTCCTTTGGAAACACCATATATTTT; cdr3_aa: CAWSAAGSFGNTIYF
v_call: TRBV27; clone_size: NA; j_call: TRBJ2-1; d_call: TRBD2; cdr3_nt: TGTGCCAGCAGTTTTCCTAGCGGGGGGGCAAATGAGCAGTTCTTC; cdr3_aa: CASSFPSGGANEQFF
v_call: TRBV5-1; clone_size: NA; j_call: TRBJ2-3; d_call: NA; cdr3_nt: TGCGCCAGCCGCGGAGGGGGACAGACGCAGTATTTT; cdr3_aa: CASRGGGQTQYF
v_call: TRBV6-1; clone_size: NA; j_call: TRBJ2-3; d_call: NA; cdr3_nt: TGTGCCAGCAGTGAAGTGGCAGATACGCAGTATTTT; cdr3_aa: CASSEVADTQYF
v_call: TRBV27; clone_size: NA; j_call: TRBJ2-1; d_call: TRBD2; cdr3_nt: TGTGCCAGCAGTTTGAAGCGGGGGAGCTCCTACAATGAGCAGTTCTTC; cdr3_aa: CASSLKRGSSYNEQFF
v_call: TRBV9; clone_size: few; j_call: TRBJ1-1; d_call: NA; cdr3_nt: TGTGCCAGCAGCGTAGCTGTGGGCGGCGGCACTGAAGCTTTCTTT; cdr3_aa: CASSVAVGGGTEAFF
v_call: TRBV2; clone_size: NA; j_call: TRBJ2-1; d_call: NA; cdr3_nt: TGTGCCAGCACTAGGACTCTTGGGGGTGAGCAGTTCTTC; cdr3_aa: CASTRTLGGEQFF
v_call: TRBV7-2; clone_size: NA; j_call: TRBJ1-4; d_call: NA; cdr3_nt: TGTGCCAGCAGCTTAGGAACTAATGAAAAACTGTTTTTT; cdr3_aa: CASSLGTNEKLFF
v_call: TRBV7-9; clone_size: NA; j_call: TRBJ2-1; d_call: TRBD2; cdr3_nt: TGTGCCAGCAGCTATGGACTAGCGGGGGATAAAGGGCAGTTCTTC; cdr3_aa: CASSYGLAGDKGQFF
v_call: TRBV5-1; clone_size: NA; j_call: TRBJ2-7; d_call: TRBD2; cdr3_nt: TGCGCCAGCAGCGCACAAGCGGGAGCTTCCTACGAGCAGTACTTC; cdr3_aa: CASSAQAGASYEQYF
v_call: TRBV10-2; clone_size: NA; j_call: TRBJ1-6; d_call: NA; cdr3_nt: TGCGCCAGCAGTGAGATCGGGTACTCACCCCTCCACTTT; cdr3_aa: CASSEIGYSPLHF
v_call: TRBV7-6; clone_size: NA; j_call: TRBJ2-1; d_call: TRBD2; cdr3_nt: TGTGCCAGCACCGAACTAGCGGGAGCCCCGGGTGAGCAGTTCTTC; cdr3_aa: CASTELAGAPGEQFF
v_call: TRBV5-6; clone_size: NA; j_call: TRBJ2-5; d_call: TRBD1; cdr3_nt: TGTGCCAGCAGCGAAATGGGCGGGGACAGGGGGCGAGAGACCCAGTACTTC; cdr3_aa: CASSEMGGDRGRETQYF
v_call: TRBV7-9; clone_size: once; j_call: TRBJ2-3; d_call: NA; cdr3_nt: TGTGCCAGCAGCTACAGAGGACCCGGTGATACGCAGTATTTT; cdr3_aa: CASSYRGPGDTQYF
v_call: TRBV5-4; clone_size: few; j_call: TRBJ2-1; d_call: TRBD2; cdr3_nt: TGTGCCAGCAGCCAGATCCCGGGACTAGCGGGAGATGAGCAGTTCTTC; cdr3_aa: CASSQIPGLAGDEQFF
v_call: TRBV30; clone_size: few; j_call: TRBJ2-5; d_call: NA; cdr3_nt: TGTGCCTGGAGCCTTTTGGACAGAAACCAAGAGACCCAGTACTTC; cdr3_aa: CAWSLLDRNQETQYF
v_call: TRBV29-1; clone_size: NA; j_call: TRBJ2-6; d_call: NA; cdr3_nt: TGCAGCGCTTACCTCCTGGGCATCTCTGGGGCCAACGTCCTGACTTTC; cdr3_aa: CSAYLLGISGANVLTF
v_call: TRBV30; clone_size: NA; j_call: TRBJ2-3; d_call: NA; cdr3_nt: TGTGCCTGGCCGGGGGCCAACACAGATACGCAGTATTTT; cdr3_aa: CAWPGANTDTQYF
v_call: TRBV5-1; clone_size: NA; j_call: TRBJ2-1; d_call: TRBD2; cdr3_nt: TGCGCCAGCAGCCCTGACGCTAGCGGGAGCCCTGAGCAGTTCTTC; cdr3_aa: CASSPDASGSPEQFF
v_call: TRBV18; clone_size: NA; j_call: TRBJ1-5; d_call: NA; cdr3_nt: TGTGCCAGCTCACCGCCTGGGGGTCAGCCCCAGCATTTT; cdr3_aa: CASSPPGGQPQHF
v_call: TRBV6-5; clone_size: NA; j_call: TRBJ2-7; d_call: TRBD2; cdr3_nt: TGTGCCAGCAGTTACACGTTCTCTAGCGGGAGCCACGAGCAGTACTTC; cdr3_aa: CASSYTFSSGSHEQYF
v_call: TRBV28; clone_size: NA; j_call: TRBJ1-4; d_call: NA; cdr3_nt: TGTGCCAGCAGTTTTGTGTGGCAGGATAATGAAAAACTGTTTTTT; cdr3_aa: CASSFVWQDNEKLFF
v_call: TRBV7-9; clone_size: once; j_call: TRBJ1-1; d_call: TRBD1; cdr3_nt: TGTGCCAGCAGCAGACTACAGGGGACGAACACTGAAGCTTTCTTT; cdr3_aa: CASSRLQGTNTEAFF
v_call: TRBV2; clone_size: NA; j_call: TRBJ2-5; d_call: TRBD1; cdr3_nt: TGTGCCAGCAGTGAAGCAGGGGGCTTCGAGACCCAGTACTTC; cdr3_aa: CASSEAGGFETQYF
v_call: TRBV20-1; clone_size: NA; j_call: TRBJ2-3; d_call: NA; cdr3_nt: TGCAGTGCTGAAGTAGTGGATACGCAGTATTTT; cdr3_aa: CSAEVVDTQYF
v_call: TRBV2; clone_size: NA; j_call: TRBJ2-7; d_call: TRBD2; cdr3_nt: TGTGCCAGCAGTGAAAGACTAGCGCCGAGTTTGTACGAGCAGTACTTC; cdr3_aa: CASSERLAPSLYEQYF
v_call: TRBV5-6; clone_size: NA; j_call: TRBJ2-5; d_call: NA; cdr3_nt: TGTGCCAGCAGCGCCTGGACAGCGCGGAAGGCCCAGTACTTC; cdr3_aa: CASSAWTARKAQYF
v_call: TRBV5-1; clone_size: NA; j_call: TRBJ1-2; d_call: NA; cdr3_nt: TGCGCCAGCAGCTTGGGGGACCGTTCGGGCGGCTACACCTTC; cdr3_aa: CASSLGDRSGGYTF
v_call: TRBV29-1; clone_size: NA; j_call: TRBJ2-3; d_call: NA; cdr3_nt: TGCAGCGTACGACGTACCGGGGATACGCAGTATTTT; cdr3_aa: CSVRRTGDTQYF
v_call: TRBV28; clone_size: once; j_call: TRBJ2-1; d_call: NA; cdr3_nt: TGTGCCAGCAGCCAAGGTTCCAGCGTGCAGTTCTTC; cdr3_aa: CASSQGSSVQFF
v_call: TRBV28; clone_size: NA; j_call: TRBJ2-3; d_call: TRBD1; cdr3_nt: TGTGCCAGCACCCTGGACAGGGTCACAGATACGCAGTATTTT; cdr3_aa: CASTLDRVTDTQYF
v_call: TRBV5-1; clone_size: NA; j_call: TRBJ2-7; d_call: NA; cdr3_nt: TGCGCCAGCAGCTTGGGAGGAGGTTGGGCGGCAGGGGTCAACTACGAGCAGTACTTC; cdr3_aa: CASSLGGGWAAGVNYEQYF
v_call: TRBV19; clone_size: NA; j_call: TRBJ2-1; d_call: NA; cdr3_nt: TGTGCCAGTAGTATCGAAGCGTTTTACAATGAGCAGTTCTTC; cdr3_aa: CASSIEAFYNEQFF
v_call: TRBV2; clone_size: NA; j_call: TRBJ2-5; d_call: TRBD2; cdr3_nt: TGTGCCAGCAGTGCTTCTACTAGCGGGGGAGAGACCCAGTACTTC; cdr3_aa: CASSASTSGGETQYF
v_call: TRBV5-4; clone_size: NA; j_call: TRBJ2-1; d_call: TRBD2; cdr3_nt: TGTGCCAGCAGCGCGGGAGGCCCCTACAATGAGCAGTTCTTC; cdr3_aa: CASSAGGPYNEQFF
v_call: TRBV9; clone_size: NA; j_call: TRBJ2-3; d_call: NA; cdr3_nt: TGTGCCAGCAGCGTAGGCGGAGGGGGATCGGATACGCAGTATTTT; cdr3_aa: CASSVGGGGSDTQYF
v_call: TRBV10-3; clone_size: once; j_call: TRBJ1-5; d_call: TRBD1; cdr3_nt: TGTGCCATCTCGGAAGGGGGCAATAGCAATCAGCCCCAGCATTTT; cdr3_aa: CAISEGGNSNQPQHF
v_call: TRBV4-2; clone_size: NA; j_call: TRBJ1-3; d_call: TRBD1; cdr3_nt: TGTGCCAGCAGCGCCGGACAGGGTACCTCTGGAAACACCATATATTTT; cdr3_aa: CASSAGQGTSGNTIYF
v_call: TRBV7-2; clone_size: NA; j_call: TRBJ2-7; d_call: TRBD2; cdr3_nt: TGTGCCAGCAGCCCGGGCGCTAGCGGGATGGGTGCGAGGTACGAGCAGTACTTC; cdr3_aa: CASSPGASGMGARYEQYF
v_call: TRBV2; clone_size: NA; j_call: TRBJ2-1; d_call: TRBD1; cdr3_nt: TGTGCCAGCAGTGAAGACAGGGGGCAGTTCTTC; cdr3_aa: CASSEDRGQFF
v_call: TRBV4-1; clone_size: NA; j_call: TRBJ2-2; d_call: NA; cdr3_nt: TGCGCCAGCAGCCACACAACACCCCTGGGCCCCGGGGAGCTGTTTTTT; cdr3_aa: CASSHTTPLGPGELFF
v_call: TRBV4-1; clone_size: NA; j_call: TRBJ2-5; d_call: TRBD2; cdr3_nt: TGCGCCAGCAGCTCTGGGGGGACTAGCGGGGGAGTCCAAGAGACCCAGTACTTC; cdr3_aa: CASSSGGTSGGVQETQYF
v_call: TRBV18; clone_size: NA; j_call: TRBJ2-3; d_call: TRBD2; cdr3_nt: TGTGCCAGCTCATCAACTCCTAGCGGGACCACAGATACGCAGTATTTT; cdr3_aa: CASSSTPSGTTDTQYF
v_call: TRBV2; clone_size: NA; j_call: TRBJ2-5; d_call: TRBD2; cdr3_nt: TGTGCCAGCAGCTATAGCGGGGGGGTCGAGACCCAGTACTTC; cdr3_aa: CASSYSGGVETQYF
v_call: TRBV10-3; clone_size: NA; j_call: TRBJ1-1; d_call: TRBD1; cdr3_nt: TGTGCCATCAGTGAGTCGGGACAGGCCCAAGCTTTCTTT; cdr3_aa: CAISESGQAQAFF